This T cell receptor beta chain was sequenced in a study of T cell responses to AZD1222 COVID-19 vaccine. Germline CDR1 is MDHEN and CDR2 is SYDVKM. This CDR3 comprises 11 residues. The V and J ends lost 5 bases and 2 bases respectively, with 3 bases between them. TCRdb's copy holds only in-frame clones and misses some; the assay was immunoSEQ multiplex PCR. Found here are 130,000 to 150,000 clones, just under 95% of them singletons; the top ten hold 1.7%. The sample was peripheral blood, taken on day 0 of AZD1222 vaccination. The rearrangement joins TRBV28 to TRBJ2-5; no clear D gene. This receptor was obtained from an adult in good health. DNA for the CDR3: TGTGCCAGCAGTGGACAAGAGACCCAGTACTTC. It translates to CASSGQETQYF.